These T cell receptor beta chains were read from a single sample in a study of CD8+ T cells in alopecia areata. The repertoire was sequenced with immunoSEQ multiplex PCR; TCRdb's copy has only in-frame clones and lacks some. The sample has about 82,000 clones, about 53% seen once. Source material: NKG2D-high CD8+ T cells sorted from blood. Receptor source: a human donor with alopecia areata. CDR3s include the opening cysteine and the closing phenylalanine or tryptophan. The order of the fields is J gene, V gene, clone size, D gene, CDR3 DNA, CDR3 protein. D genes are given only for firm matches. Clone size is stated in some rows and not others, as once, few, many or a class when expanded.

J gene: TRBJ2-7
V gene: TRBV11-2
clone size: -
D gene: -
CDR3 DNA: TGTGCCAGCAGCCATATTGATTACGAGCAGTACTTC
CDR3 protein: CASSHIDYEQYF

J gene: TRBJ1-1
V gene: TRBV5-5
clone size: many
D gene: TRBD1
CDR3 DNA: TGTGCCAGCAGCTTTACAGGGGAAGAAGCTTTCTTT
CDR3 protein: CASSFTGEEAFF

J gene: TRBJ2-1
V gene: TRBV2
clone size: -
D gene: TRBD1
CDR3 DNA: TGTGCCAGCAGCCTTGGGACAGGGGTCTACAATGAGCAGTTCTTC
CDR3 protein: CASSLGTGVYNEQFF

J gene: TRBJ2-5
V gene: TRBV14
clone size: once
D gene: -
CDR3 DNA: TGTGCCAGCAGCCAAGAGTTCTTTGGGACCCAGTACTTC
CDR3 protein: CASSQEFFGTQYF

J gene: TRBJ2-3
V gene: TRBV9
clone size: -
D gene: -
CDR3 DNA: TGTGCCAGCAGCGTGGGATGGAGTAGAACAGATACGCAGTATTTT
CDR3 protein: CASSVGWSRTDTQYF

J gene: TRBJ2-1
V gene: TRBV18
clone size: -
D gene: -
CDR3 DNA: TGTGCCAGCTCTCGGGTAGGTGAGCAGTTCTTC
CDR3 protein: CASSRVGEQFF

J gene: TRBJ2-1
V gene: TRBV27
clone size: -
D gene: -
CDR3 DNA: TGTGCCAGCAGTTCCCTACGCGGCCATGAGCAGTTCTTC
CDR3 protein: CASSSLRGHEQFF

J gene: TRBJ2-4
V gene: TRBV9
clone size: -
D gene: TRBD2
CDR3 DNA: TGTGCCAGCAGCGATACACTAGCGGGAGGGCACGAGGAAAACATTCAGTACTTC
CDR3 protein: CASSDTLAGGHEENIQYF

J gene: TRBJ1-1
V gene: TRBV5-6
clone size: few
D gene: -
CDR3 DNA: TGTGCCAGCAGCTTATCGCGGGGCACTGAAGCTTTCTTT
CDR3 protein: CASSLSRGTEAFF

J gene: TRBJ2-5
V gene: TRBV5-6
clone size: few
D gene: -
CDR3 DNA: TGTGCCAGCAGCCGGACGGAGCTGCGGGAGACCCAGTACTTC
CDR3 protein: CASSRTELRETQYF

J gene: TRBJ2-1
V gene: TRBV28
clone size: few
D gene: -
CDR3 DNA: TGTGCCAGCAGCCCCCTCCCGCAGTCATCCAATGAGCAGTTCTTC
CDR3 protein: CASSPLPQSSNEQFF

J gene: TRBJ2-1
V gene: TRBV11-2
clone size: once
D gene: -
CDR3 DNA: TGTGCCAGCAGCGGAGGGGGAACAATGTACAATGAGCAGTTCTTC
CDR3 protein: CASSGGGTMYNEQFF

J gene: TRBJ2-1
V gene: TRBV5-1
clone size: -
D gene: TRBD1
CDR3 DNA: TGCGCCAGCACCGTGGGGGACAGTATGTACAATGAGCAGTTCTTC
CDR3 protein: CASTVGDSMYNEQFF

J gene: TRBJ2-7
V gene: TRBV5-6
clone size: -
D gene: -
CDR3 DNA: TGTGCCAGCAGCAACCGGGATCTCCCCCACGAGCAGTACTTC
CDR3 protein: CASSNRDLPHEQYF

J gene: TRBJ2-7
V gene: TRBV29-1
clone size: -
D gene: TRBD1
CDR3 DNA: TGCAGCGTTGTGACAGGGGTTAAGGGAGGCGAGCAGTACTTC
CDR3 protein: CSVVTGVKGGEQYF

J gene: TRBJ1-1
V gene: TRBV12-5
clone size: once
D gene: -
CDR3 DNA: TGTGCTAGTGGTTTGGTACCCTCTTCCCTCGGGAACACTGAAGCTTTCTTT
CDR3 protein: CASGLVPSSLGNTEAFF

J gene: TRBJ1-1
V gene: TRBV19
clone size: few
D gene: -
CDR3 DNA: TGTGCCAGTAGCCTAGCGTGGGGGATGAACACTGAAGCTTTCTTT
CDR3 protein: CASSLAWGMNTEAFF

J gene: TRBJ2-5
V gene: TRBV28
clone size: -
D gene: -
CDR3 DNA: TGTGCCAGCAGTATCGACGGGAAAGAGACCCAGTACTTC
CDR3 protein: CASSIDGKETQYF

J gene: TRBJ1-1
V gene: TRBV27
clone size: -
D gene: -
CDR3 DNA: TGTGCCAGCAGTGAAACAGGGTACACTGAAGCTTTCTTT
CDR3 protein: CASSETGYTEAFF

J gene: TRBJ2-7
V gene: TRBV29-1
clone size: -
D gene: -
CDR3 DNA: TGCAGCGCCAAAGATCACGAGCAGTACTTC
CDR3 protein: CSAKDHEQYF

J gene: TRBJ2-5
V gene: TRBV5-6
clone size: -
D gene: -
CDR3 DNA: TGTGCCAGCAGCTTAGGACACCTATTGACCCAGTACTTC
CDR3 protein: CASSLGHLLTQYF

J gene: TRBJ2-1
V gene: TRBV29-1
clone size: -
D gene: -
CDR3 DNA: TGCAGCGTTGAACTCCCAGGGGGGTACAATGAGCAGTTCTTC
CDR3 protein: CSVELPGGYNEQFF

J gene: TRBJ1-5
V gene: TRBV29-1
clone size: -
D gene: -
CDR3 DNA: TGCAGCGTTAAAGGTGTGGGAAGTCAGCCCCAGCATTTT
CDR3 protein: CSVKGVGSQPQHF

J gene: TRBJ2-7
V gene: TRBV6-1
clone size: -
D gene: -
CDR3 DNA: TGTGCCATCCGCCAGAGGGTGGCCTACGAGCAGTACTTC
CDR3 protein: CAIRQRVAYEQYF

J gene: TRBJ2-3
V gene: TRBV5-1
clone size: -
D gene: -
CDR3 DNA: TGCGCCAGCAGCCAAATCCAGGGGAAAGATACGCAGTATTTT
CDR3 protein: CASSQIQGKDTQYF

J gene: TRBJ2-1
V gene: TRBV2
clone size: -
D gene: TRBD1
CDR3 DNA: TGTGCCAGCAGTTTGGGACAGGGCGCGTTCACGTGGTTCTTC
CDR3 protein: CASSLGQGAFTWFF

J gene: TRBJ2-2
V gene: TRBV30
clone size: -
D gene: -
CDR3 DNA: TGTGCCTGGAGGGTGACCGGGGAGCTGTTTTTT
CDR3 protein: CAWRVTGELFF

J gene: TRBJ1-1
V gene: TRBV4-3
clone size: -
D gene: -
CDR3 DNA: TGCGCCAGCAGCCCGGTCACGCACACTGAAGCTTTCTTT
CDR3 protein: CASSPVTHTEAFF

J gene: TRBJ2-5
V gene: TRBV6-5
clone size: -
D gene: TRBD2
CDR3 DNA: TGTGCCAGCAAGGCCGAAGCGGGAGGAGGAGAGACCCAGTACTTC
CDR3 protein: CASKAEAGGGETQYF

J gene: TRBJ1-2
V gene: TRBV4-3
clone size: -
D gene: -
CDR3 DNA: TGCGCCAGCAGCCAATCCCTGACTAACTATGGCTACACCTTC
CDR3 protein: CASSQSLTNYGYTF

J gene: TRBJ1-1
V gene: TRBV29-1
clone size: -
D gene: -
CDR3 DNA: TGCAGCGTAGGGACCGTTCGTGTCGACACTGAAGCTTTCTTT
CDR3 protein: CSVGTVRVDTEAFF

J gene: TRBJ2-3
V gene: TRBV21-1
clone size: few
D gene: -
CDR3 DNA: TGTGCCAGCAGCAAAACCGGGAGGGGAGATACGCAGTATTTT
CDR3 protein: CASSKTGRGDTQYF

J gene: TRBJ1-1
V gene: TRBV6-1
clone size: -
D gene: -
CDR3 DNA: TGTGCCAGCAGTGTCGGCAGGTCCTGGACCATGAACACTGAAGCTTTCTTT
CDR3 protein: CASSVGRSWTMNTEAFF

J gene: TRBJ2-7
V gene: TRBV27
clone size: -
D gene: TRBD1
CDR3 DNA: TGTGCCAGCAGTTTACCGGGACAGCATGGTAGAGAGCAGTACTTC
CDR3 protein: CASSLPGQHGREQYF

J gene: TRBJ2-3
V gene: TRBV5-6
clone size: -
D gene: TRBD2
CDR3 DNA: TGTGCCAGCAGATCCGGGACTAGCGGGAGGAGGACGCAGTATTTT
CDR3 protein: CASRSGTSGRRTQYF

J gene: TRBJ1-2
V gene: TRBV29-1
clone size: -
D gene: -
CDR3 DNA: TGCAGCGTTGACAGGGATATCTATGGCTACACCTTC
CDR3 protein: CSVDRDIYGYTF

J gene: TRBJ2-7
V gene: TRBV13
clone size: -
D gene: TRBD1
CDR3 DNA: TGTGCCAGCAGCTTAGGGACAGGGCTTACCTACGAGCAGTACTTC
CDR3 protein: CASSLGTGLTYEQYF

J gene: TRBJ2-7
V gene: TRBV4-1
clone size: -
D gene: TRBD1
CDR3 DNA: TGCGCCAGCAGCCAACCGGGACAGGGGTACTACGAGCAGTACTTC
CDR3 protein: CASSQPGQGYYEQYF

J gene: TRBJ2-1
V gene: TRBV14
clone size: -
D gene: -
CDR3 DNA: TGTGCCAGCAGCCCGGGCCCCTACAATGAGCAGTTCTTC
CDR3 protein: CASSPGPYNEQFF

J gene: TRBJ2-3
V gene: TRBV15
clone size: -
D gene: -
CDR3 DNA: TGTGCCACCAGTCTTAGCTTAACGCAGTATTTT
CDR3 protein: CATSLSLTQYF

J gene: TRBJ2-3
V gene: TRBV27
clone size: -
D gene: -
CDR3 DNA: TGTGCCAGCAGTTTGGCAGATACGCAGTATTTT
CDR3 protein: CASSLADTQYF